The 6 T cell receptor beta chains listed next were all sequenced from one sample in a study of T cell repertoires in cytomegalovirus infection. TCRdb passed the reads through MiXCR, listing each CDR3 protein once. The table includes about 450,000 distinct CDR3 sequences, around 32% detected once. Sequencing was performed on PBMCs. Receptor source: a human donor in good health (CMV status not recorded). Some clones in this sample may be carry-over from other donors' samples.

This clonotype appeared many times. The chain couples TRBV28 to TRBJ1-5; TRBD1 matches 8 bases. This CDR3 has 15 amino acids. The germline V gene has CDR1 MDHEN and CDR2 SYDVKM. The J segment lost 4 bases and the V segment lost 6 bases, leaving 8 bases of the junction unmatched. This chain's CDR3 is CASSPVDRGNQPQHF. The CDR3 DNA reads TGTGCCAGCAGCCCCGTCGACAGGGGAAATCAGCCCCAGCATTTT. The entire variable domain, with the rest obtained from reference TRBV28 and TRBJ1-5, is as follows: DVKVTQSSRYLVKRTGEKVFLECVQDMDHENMFWYRQDPGLGLRLIYFSYDVKMKEKGDIPEGYSVSREKKERFSLILESASTNQTSMYLCASSPVDRGNQPQHFGDGTRLSIL.

This clonotype occurred a few times. The chain links TRBV7-9 to TRBJ2-3; D possibly corresponds to TRBD1 (5 bases). This CDR3 comprises 14 residues. The germline V gene encodes CDR1 SEHNR and CDR2 FQNEAQ (reference sequence). Trimming took 2 bases from V and 2 from J, leaving 8 bases between them. Here the CDR3 DNA reads TGTGCCAGCAGCTTACAGGGAAACACAGATACGCAGTATTTT. Its translation is CASSLQGNTDTQYF. The full variable domain, rest sourced from reference TRBV7-9 and TRBJ2-3, is DTGVSQNPRHKITKRGQNVTFRCDPISEHNRLYWYRQTLGQGPEFLTYFQNEAQLEKSRLLSDRFSAERPKGSFSTLEIQRTEQGDSAMYLCASSLQGNTDTQYFGPGTRLTVL.

This clonotype was seen a handful of times. V and J are TRBV5-4 and TRBJ2-1, with D tentatively TRBD1 or TRBD2 (5 bases each). Per germline, CDR1 SGHNT and CDR2 YYREEE (reference sequence). Trimming took 0 bases from V and 0 from J, leaving 13 bases between them. The CDR3 spans 17 residues. CDR3 in amino acids: CASSLAGRGRSYNEQFF. In DNA, the CDR3 is TGTGCCAGCAGCTTGGCGGGACGGGGACGCTCCTACAATGAGCAGTTCTTC.

This clonotype turned up a few times. This chain links TRBV30 with TRBJ2-1, with 8 bases aligning to TRBD1. Per germline, CDR1 GTSNPN and CDR2 SVGIG (reference sequence). This CDR3 region has 14 residues. V shed 1 base, J shed 4 bases, and the junction held 3 bases outside the gene matches. CDR3 protein: CAWSGGTGYNEQFF. CDR3 bases: TGTGCCTGGAGTGGGGGGACAGGTTACAATGAGCAGTTCTTC.

Notes on this clonotype: A read error is possible here, since a much larger clone lies one base away. The V and J genes are TRBV7-6 and TRBJ1-2, with TRBD1 matching 7 bases. From germline, CDR1 is SGHVS and CDR2 FNYEAQ. J was trimmed by 9 bases and V by 5 bases; bases with no gene match: 9. The CDR3 runs to 13 residues. The CDR3 region has the DNA TGTGCCAGCAGCCACCGGACAGGATATTGCTACACCTTC. Its protein product is CASSHRTGYCYTF. The full variable domain, with the rest looked up from reference TRBV7-6 and TRBJ1-2, is GAGVSQSPRYKVTKRGQDVALRCDPISGHVSLYWYRQALGQGPEFLTYFNYEAQQDKSGLPNDRFSAERPEGSISTLTIQRTEQRDSAMYRCASSHRTGYCYTFGSGTRLTVV.

This clonotype has only a few counts. V gene TRBV12-3 or TRBV12-4 combines with J gene TRBJ1-1, with D unclear. The CDR3 spans 12 residues. The V end lost 6 bases, the J end lost 4 bases, and 9 bases lay between the germline ends. CDR3 nucleotides: TGTGCCAGCAGGGCAGAGGGCACTGAAGCTTTCTTT. It yields the protein CASRAEGTEAFF.